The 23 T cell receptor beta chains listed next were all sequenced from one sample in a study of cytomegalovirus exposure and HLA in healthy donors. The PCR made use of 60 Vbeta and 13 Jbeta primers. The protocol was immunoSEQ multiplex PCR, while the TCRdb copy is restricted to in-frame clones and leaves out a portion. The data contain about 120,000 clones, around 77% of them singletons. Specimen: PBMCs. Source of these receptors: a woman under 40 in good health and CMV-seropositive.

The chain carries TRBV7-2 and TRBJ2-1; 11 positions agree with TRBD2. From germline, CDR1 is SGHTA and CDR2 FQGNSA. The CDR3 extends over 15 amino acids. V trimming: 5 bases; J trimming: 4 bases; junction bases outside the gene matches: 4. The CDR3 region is CASSLTSGGYNEQFF. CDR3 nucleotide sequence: TGTGCCAGCAGCCTCACTAGCGGGGGTTACAATGAGCAGTTCTTC.

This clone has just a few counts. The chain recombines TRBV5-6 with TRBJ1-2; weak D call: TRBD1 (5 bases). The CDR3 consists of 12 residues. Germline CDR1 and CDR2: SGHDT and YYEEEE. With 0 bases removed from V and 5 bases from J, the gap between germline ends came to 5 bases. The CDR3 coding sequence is TGTGCCAGCAGCTTGGCAGGGTATGGCTACACCTTC. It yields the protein CASSLAGYGYTF.

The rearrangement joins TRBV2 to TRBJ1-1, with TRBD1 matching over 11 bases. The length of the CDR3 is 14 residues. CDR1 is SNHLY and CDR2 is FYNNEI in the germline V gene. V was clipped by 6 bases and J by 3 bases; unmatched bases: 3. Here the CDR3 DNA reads TGTGCCAGCAGCGCGGACAGGGGGCACACTGAAGCTTTCTTT. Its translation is CASSADRGHTEAFF.

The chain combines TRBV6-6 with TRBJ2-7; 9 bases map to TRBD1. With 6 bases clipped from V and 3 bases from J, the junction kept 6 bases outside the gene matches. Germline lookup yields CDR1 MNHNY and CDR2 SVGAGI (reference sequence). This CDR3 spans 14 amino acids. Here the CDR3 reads CASSQRTGVYEQYF. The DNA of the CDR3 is TGTGCCAGCAGCCAACGGACAGGGGTCTACGAGCAGTACTTC.

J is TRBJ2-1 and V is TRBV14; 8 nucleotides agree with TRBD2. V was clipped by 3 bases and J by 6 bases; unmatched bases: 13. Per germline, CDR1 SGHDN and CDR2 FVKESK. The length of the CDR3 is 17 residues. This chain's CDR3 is CASSQIPGLAGLNEQFF. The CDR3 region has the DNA TGTGCCAGCAGCCAGATTCCCGGGCTAGCGGGCCTCAATGAGCAGTTCTTC.

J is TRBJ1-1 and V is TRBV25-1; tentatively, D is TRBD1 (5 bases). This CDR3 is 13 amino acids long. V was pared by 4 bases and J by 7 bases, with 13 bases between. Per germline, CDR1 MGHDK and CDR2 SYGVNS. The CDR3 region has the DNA TGTGCCAGCAGTGGACAGCCACAACGTGAAGCTTTCTTT. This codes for CASSGQPQREAFF.

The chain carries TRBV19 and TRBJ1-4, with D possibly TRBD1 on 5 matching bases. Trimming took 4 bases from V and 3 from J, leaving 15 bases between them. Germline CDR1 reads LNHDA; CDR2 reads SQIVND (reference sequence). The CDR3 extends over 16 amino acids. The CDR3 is CASSTRRQSPNEKLFF. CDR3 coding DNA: TGTGCCAGTAGTACCCGTAGACAGTCTCCTAATGAAAAACTGTTTTTT.

The CDR3 sequence: CASSTPPGQEAFF. For the CDR3, the DNA is TGTGCCAGCAGTACTCCACCGGGACAGGAAGCTTTCTTT. V and J are TRBV6-5 and TRBJ1-1, with 7 bases that match TRBD1. CDR1 and CDR2 (germline): MNHEY, SVGAGI. The CDR3 consists of 13 residues. Germline trimming cut 5 bases from V and 8 bases from J; bases unmatched to any gene: 8.

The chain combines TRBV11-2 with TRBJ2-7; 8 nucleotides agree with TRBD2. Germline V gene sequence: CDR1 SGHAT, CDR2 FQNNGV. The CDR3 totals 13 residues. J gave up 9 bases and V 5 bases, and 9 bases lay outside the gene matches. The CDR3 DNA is TGTGCCAGCAGCCCCCTCGCGGGGGGCGGGCAGTACTTC. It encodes CASSPLAGGGQYF.

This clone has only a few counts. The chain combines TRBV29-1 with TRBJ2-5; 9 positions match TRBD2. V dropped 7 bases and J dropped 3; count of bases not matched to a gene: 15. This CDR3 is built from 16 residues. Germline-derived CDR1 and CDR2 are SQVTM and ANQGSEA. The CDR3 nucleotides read TGCAGCGCACGGAGGGAGGTAGCGGGGGTAAAAGAGACCCAGTACTTC. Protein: CSARREVAGVKETQYF.

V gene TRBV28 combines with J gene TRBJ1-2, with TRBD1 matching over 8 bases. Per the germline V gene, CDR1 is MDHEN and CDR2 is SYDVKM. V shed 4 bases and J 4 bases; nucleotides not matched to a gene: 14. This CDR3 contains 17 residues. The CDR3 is CASSSIQGARDVYGYTF. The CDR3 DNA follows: TGTGCCAGCAGTTCGATTCAGGGGGCGCGTGACGTCTATGGCTACACCTTC.

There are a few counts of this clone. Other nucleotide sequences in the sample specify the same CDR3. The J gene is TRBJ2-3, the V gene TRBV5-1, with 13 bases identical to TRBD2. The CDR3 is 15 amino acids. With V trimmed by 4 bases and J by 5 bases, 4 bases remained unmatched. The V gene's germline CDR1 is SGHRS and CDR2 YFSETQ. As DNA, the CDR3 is TGCGCCAGCAGCCTGTGGACTAGCGGGGGAGATACGCAGTATTTT. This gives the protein CASSLWTSGGDTQYF.

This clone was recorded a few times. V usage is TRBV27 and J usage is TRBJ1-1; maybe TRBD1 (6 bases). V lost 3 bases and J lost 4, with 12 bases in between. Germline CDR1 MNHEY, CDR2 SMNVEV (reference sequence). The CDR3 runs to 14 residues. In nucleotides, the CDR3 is TGTGCCAGCAGTTTTTCAGGGGTGAGCACTGAAGCTTTCTTT. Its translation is CASSFSGVSTEAFF.

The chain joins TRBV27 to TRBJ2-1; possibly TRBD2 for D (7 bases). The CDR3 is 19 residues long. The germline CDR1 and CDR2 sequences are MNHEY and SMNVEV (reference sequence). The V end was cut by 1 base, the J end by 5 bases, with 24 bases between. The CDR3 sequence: CASSLYPPRGGVANNEQFF. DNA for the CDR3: TGTGCCAGCAGTTTATACCCCCCCCGAGGGGGGGTTGCGAACAATGAGCAGTTCTTC.

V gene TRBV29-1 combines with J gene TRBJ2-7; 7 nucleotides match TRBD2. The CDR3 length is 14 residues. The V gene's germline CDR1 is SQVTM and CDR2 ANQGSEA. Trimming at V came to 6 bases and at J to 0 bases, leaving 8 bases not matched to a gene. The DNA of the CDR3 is TGCAGCGTAGGGACTACTTACTTCTCCTACGAGCAGTACTTC. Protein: CSVGTTYFSYEQYF.

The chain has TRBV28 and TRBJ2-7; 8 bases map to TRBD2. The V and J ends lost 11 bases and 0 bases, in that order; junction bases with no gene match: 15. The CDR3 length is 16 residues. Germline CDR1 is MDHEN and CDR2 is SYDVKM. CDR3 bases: TGTGCCGGGGCCGAGACTAGCGACGCGAACTCCTACGAGCAGTACTTC. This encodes CAGAETSDANSYEQYF.

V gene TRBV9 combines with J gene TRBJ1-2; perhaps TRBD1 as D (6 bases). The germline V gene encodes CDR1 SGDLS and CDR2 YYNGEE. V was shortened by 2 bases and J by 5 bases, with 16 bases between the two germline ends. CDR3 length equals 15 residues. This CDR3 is CASSVEGQPNYGYTF. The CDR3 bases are TGTGCCAGCAGCGTGGAAGGACAGCCAAATTATGGCTACACCTTC.

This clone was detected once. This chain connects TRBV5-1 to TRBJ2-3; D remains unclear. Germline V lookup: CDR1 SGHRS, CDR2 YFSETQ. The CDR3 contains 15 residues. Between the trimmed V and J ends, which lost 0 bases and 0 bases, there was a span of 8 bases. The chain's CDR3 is CASSLGWPSTDTQYF. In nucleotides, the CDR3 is TGCGCCAGCAGCTTGGGGTGGCCTAGCACAGATACGCAGTATTTT.

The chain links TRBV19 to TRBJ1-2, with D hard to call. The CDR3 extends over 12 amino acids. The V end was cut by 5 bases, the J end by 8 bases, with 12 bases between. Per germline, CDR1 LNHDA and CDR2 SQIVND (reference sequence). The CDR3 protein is CASSPAGEGYTF. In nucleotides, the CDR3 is TGTGCCAGTAGTCCGGCAGGCGAGGGCTACACCTTC.

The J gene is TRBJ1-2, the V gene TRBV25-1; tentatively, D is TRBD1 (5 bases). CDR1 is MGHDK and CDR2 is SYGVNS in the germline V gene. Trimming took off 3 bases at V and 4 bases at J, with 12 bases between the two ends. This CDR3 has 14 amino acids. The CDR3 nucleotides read TGTGCCAGCAGTGACGGGGGGAGAGTCTATGGCTACACCTTC. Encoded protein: CASSDGGRVYGYTF.

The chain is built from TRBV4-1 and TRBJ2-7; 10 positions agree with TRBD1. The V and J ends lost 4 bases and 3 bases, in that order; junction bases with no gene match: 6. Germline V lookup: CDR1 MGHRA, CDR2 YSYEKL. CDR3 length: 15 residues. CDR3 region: CASSPYGTGDYEQYF. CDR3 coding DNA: TGCGCCAGCAGCCCATATGGGACAGGGGACTACGAGCAGTACTTC.

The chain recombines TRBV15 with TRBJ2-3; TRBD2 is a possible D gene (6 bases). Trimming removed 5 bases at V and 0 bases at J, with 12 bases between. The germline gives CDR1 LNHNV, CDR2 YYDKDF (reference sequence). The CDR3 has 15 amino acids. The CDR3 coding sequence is TGTGCCACCAGCGGGACTCGCCAGAGCACAGATACGCAGTATTTT. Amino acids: CATSGTRQSTDTQYF.

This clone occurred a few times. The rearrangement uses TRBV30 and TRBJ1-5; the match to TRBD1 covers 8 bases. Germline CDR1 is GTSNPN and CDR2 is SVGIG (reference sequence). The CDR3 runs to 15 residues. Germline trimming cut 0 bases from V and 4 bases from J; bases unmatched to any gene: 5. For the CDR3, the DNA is TGTGCCTGGAGTGTAAGTGGACAGGGTAATCAGCCCCAGCATTTT. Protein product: CAWSVSGQGNQPQHF.